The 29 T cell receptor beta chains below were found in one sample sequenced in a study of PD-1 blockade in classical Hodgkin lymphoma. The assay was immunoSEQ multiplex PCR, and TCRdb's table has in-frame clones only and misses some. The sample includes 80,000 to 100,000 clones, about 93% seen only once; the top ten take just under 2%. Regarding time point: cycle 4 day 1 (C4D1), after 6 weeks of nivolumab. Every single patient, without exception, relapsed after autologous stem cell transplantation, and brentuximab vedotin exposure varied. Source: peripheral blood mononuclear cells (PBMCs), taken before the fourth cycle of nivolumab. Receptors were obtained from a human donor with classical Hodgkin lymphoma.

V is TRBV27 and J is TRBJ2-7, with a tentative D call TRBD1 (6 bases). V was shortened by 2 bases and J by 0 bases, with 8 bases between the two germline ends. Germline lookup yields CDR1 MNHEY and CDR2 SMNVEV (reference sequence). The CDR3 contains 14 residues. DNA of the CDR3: TGTGCCAGCAGTTTACAGGGGAGCTCCTACGAGCAGTACTTC. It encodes CASSLQGSSYEQYF.

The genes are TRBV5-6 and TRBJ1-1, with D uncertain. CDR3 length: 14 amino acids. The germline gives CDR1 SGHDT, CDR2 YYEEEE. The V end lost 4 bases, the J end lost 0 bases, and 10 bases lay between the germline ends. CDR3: CASSPARLNTEAFF. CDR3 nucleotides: TGTGCCAGCAGCCCGGCCAGGTTGAACACTGAAGCTTTCTTT.

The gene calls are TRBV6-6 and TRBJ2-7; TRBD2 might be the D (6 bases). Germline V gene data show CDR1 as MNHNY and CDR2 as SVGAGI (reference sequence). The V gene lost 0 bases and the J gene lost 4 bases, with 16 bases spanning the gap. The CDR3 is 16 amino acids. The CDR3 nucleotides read TGTGCCAGCAGTTACTCGACCCCGGGAGTGAGTTACGAGCAGTACTTC. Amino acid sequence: CASSYSTPGVSYEQYF.

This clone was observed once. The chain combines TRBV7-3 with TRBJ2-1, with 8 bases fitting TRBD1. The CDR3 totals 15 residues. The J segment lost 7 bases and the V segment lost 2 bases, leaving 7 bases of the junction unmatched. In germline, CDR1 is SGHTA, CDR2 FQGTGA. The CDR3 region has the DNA TGTGCCAGCAGCTTATCGACAGGGGCTTGGAATGAGCAGTTCTTC. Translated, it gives CASSLSTGAWNEQFF.

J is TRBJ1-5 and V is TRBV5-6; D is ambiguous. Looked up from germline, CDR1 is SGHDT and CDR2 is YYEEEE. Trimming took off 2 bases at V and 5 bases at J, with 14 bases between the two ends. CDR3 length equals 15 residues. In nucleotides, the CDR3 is TGTGCCAGCAGCTTATATAGGGATTTTGATCAGCCCCAGCATTTT. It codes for CASSLYRDFDQPQHF.

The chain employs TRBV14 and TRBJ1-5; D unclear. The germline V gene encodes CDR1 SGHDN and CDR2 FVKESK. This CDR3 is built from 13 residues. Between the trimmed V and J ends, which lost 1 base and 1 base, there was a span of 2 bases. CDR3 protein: CASSQGSNQPQHF. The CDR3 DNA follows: TGTGCCAGCAGCCAAGGCAGCAATCAGCCCCAGCATTTT.

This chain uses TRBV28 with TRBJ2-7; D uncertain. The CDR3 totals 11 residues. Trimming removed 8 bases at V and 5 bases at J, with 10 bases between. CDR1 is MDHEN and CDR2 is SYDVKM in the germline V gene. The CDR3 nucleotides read TGTGCCAGCGCTACTCAACACGAGCAGTACTTC. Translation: CASATQHEQYF.

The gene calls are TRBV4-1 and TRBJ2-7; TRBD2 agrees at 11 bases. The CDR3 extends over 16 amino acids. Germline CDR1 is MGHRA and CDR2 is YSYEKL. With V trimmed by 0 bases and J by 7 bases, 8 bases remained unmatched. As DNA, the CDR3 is TGCGCCAGCAGCCAAGATTGGGGACTAGCGGCTAGTGAGCAGTACTTC. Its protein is CASSQDWGLAASEQYF.

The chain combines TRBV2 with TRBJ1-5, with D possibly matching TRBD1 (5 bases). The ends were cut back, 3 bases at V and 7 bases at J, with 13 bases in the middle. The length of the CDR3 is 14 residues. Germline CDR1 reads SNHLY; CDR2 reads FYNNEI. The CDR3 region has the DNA TGTGCCAGCAGTGAGTCATCAGGGTTGCAGCCCCAGCATTTT. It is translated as CASSESSGLQPQHF.

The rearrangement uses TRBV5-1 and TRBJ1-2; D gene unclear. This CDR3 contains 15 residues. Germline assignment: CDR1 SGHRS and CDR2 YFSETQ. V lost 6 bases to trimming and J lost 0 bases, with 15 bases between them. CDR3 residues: CASKKDLRSNYGYTF. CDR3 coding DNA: TGCGCCAGCAAAAAGGACCTAAGGTCTAACTATGGCTACACCTTC.

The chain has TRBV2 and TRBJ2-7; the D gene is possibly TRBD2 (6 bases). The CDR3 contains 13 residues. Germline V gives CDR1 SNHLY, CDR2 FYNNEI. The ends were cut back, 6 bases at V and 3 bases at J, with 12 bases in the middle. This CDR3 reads CASRRFGGYEQYF. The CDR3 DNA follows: TGTGCCAGCAGACGCTTCGGGGGCTACGAGCAGTACTTC.

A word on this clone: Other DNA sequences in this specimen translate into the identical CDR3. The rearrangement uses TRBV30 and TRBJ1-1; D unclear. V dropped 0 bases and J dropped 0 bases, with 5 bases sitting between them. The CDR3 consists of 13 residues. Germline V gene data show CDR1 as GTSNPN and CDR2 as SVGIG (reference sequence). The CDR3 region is CAWSVGVNTEAFF. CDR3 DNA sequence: TGTGCCTGGAGTGTTGGGGTGAACACTGAAGCTTTCTTT.

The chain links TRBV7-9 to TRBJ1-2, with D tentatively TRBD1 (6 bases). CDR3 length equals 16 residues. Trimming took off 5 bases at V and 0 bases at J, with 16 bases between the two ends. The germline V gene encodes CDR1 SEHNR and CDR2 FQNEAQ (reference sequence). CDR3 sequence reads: CASSPRLDRANYGYTF. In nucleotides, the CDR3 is TGTGCCAGCAGCCCCCGTTTGGACAGAGCTAACTATGGCTACACCTTC.

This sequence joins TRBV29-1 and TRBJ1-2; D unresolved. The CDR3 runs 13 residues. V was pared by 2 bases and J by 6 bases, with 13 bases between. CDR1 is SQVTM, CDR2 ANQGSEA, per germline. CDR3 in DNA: TGCAGCGTTGAATTGCGCCGGGATGATGGCTACACCTTC. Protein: CSVELRRDDGYTF.

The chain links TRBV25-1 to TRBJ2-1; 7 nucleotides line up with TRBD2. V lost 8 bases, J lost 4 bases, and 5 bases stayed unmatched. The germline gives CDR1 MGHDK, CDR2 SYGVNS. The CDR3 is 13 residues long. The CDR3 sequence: CASPWGGYNEQFF. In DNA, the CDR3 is TGTGCCAGCCCCTGGGGGGGGTACAATGAGCAGTTCTTC.

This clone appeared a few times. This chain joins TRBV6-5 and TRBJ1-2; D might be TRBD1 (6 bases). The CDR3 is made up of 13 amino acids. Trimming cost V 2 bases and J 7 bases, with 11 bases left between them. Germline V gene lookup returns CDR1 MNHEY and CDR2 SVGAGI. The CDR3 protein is CASSYEGRGGYTF. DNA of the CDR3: TGTGCCAGCAGTTACGAGGGCAGGGGTGGCTACACCTTC.

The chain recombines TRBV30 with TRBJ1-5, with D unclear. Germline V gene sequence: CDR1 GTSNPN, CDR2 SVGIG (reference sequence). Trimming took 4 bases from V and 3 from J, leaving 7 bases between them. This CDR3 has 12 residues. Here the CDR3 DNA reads TGTGCCTGGAACTTTGCCAATCAGCCCCAGCATTTT. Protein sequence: CAWNFANQPQHF. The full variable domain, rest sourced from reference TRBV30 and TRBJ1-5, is SQTIHQWPATLVQPVGSPLSLECTVEGTSNPNLYWYRQAAGRGLQLLFYSVGIGQISSEVPQNLSASRPQDRQFILSSKKLLLSDSGFYLCAWNFANQPQHFGDGTRLSIL.

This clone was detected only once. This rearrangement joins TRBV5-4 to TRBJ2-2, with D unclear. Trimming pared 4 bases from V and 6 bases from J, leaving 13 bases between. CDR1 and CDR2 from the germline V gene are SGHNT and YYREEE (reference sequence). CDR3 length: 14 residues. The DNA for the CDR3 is TGTGCCAGCAGCCAGACCGACCAGTCCGGGGAGCTGTTTTTT. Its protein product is CASSQTDQSGELFF.

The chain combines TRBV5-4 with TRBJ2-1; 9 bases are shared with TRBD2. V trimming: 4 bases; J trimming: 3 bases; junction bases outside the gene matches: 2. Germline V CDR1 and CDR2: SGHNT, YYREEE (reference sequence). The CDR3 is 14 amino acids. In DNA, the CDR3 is TGTGCCAGCAGCGCGACTAGCGGCTACAATGAGCAGTTCTTC. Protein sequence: CASSATSGYNEQFF.

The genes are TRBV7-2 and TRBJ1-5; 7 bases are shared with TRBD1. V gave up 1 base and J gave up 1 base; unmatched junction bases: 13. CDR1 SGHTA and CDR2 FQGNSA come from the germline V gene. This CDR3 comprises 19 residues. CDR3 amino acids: CASSLEGRDRVRSNQPQHF. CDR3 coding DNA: TGTGCCAGCAGCTTAGAAGGCCGCGACAGGGTTCGGAGCAATCAGCCCCAGCATTTT.

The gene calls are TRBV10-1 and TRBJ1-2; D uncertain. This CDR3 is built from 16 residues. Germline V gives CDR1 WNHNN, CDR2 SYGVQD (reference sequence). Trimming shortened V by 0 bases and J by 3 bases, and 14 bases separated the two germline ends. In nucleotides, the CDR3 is TGCGCCAGCAGTGAGTCGAGGCGCCCGGGATACTATGGCTACACCTTC. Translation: CASSESRRPGYYGYTF.

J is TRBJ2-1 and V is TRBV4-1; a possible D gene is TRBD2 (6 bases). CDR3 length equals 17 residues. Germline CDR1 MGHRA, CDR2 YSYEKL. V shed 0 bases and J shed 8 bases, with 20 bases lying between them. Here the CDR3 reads CASSQEKGSGSLDEQFF. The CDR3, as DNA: TGCGCCAGCAGCCAAGAAAAGGGCTCCGGGAGTCTGGATGAGCAGTTCTTC.

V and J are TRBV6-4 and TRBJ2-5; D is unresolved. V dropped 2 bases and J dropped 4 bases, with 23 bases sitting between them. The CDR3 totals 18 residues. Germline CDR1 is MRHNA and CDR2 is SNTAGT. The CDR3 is CASSDGVGVDRVVETQYF. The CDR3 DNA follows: TGTGCCAGCAGTGACGGGGTCGGTGTCGACCGAGTGGTAGAGACCCAGTACTTC.

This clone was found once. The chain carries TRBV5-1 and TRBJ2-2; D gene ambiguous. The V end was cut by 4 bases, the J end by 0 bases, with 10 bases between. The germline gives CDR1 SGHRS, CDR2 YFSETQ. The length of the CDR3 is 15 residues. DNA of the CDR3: TGCGCCAGCAGCCAACCTACAGCGAACACCGGGGAGCTGTTTTTT. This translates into CASSQPTANTGELFF.

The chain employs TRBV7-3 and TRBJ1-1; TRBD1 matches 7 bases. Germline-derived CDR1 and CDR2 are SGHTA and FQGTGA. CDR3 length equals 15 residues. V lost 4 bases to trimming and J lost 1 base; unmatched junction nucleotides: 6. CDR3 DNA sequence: TGTGCCAGCAGCTCCGACAGGGAAGGGAACACTGAAGCTTTCTTT. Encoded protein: CASSSDREGNTEAFF.

CDR3 region: CASSPSNGNTIYF. In nucleotides, the CDR3 is TGTGCCAGCAGTCCCTCGAACGGAAACACCATATATTTT. The J gene is TRBJ1-3, the V gene TRBV28; the D is unclear. The CDR3 runs to 13 residues. Trimming took off 5 bases at V and 4 bases at J, with 9 bases between the two ends. Germline CDR1 is MDHEN and CDR2 is SYDVKM.

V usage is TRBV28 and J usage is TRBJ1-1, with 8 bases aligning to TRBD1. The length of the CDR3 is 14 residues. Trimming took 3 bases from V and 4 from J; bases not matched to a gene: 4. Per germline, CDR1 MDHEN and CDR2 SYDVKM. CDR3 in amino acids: CASSLQGAGTEAFF. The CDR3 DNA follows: TGTGCCAGCAGTTTGCAGGGGGCAGGCACTGAAGCTTTCTTT.

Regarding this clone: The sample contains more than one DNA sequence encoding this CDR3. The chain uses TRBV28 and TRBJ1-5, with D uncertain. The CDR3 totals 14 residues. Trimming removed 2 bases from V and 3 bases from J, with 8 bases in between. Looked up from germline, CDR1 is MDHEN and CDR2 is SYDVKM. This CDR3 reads CASSLGQDNQPQHF. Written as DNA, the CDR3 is TGTGCCAGCAGTTTAGGTCAGGACAATCAGCCCCAGCATTTT.

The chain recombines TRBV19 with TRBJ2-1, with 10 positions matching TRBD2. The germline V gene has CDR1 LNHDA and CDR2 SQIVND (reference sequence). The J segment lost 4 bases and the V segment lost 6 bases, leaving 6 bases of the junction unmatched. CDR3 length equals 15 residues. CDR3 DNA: TGTGCCAGTAGCCCCGGGACTAGCGTATACAATGAGCAGTTCTTC. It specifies CASSPGTSVYNEQFF.